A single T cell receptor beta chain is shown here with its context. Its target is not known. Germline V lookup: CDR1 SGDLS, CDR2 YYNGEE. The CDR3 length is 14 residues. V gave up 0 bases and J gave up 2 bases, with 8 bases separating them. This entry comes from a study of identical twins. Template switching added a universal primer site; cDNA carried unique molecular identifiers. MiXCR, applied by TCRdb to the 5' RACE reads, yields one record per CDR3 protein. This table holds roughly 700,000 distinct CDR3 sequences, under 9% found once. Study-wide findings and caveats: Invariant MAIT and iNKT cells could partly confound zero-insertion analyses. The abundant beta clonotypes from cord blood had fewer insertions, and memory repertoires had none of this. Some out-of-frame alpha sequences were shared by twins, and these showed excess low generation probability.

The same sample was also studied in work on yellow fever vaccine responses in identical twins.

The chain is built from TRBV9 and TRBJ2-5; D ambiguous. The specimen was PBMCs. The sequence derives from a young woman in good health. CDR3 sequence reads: CASSVDQTQETQYF. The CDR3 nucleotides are TGTGCCAGCAGCGTAGATCAGACACAAGAGACCCAGTACTTC. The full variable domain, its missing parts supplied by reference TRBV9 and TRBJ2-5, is DSGVTQTPKHLITATGQRVTLRCSPRSGDLSVYWYQQSLDQGLQFLIQYYNGEERAKGNILERFSAQQFPDLHSELNLSSLELGDSALYFCASSVDQTQETQYFGPGTRLLVL.